The T cell receptor (beta chain) under discussion was sequenced for a study of Graves' ophthalmopathy and Graves' hyperthyroidism. About the study: Peripheral blood (taken before any treatment) was collected at initial diagnosis.

Amplified TCR beta CDR3 regions were obtained using RNA transcripts as template. HTBI primers were used in a first-round RT-PCR, which preceded a second-round multiplex PCR. Via MiXCR, TCRdb re-called the multiplex PCR reads, giving one row per CDR3 protein. The repertoire holds hundreds of thousands of distinct CDR3 sequences, with 22% as singletons. Study-level results: A model of 13 signatures distinguished ophthalmopathy from stable hyperthyroidism at approximately 90% sensitivity and 81.08% specificity.

Symptoms, serum thyroxine and TRAb, thyroid ultrasound, and orbital computed tomography formed the diagnostic basis. As regards this clonotype: Its specificity is unknown.

The CDR3 runs to 14 residues. Germline lookup yields CDR1 SGHVS and CDR2 FQNEAQ. Trimming cost V 7 bases and J 2 bases, with 15 bases left between them. V gene TRBV7-8 combines with J gene TRBJ2-7; D gene ambiguous. This clonotype was obtained from a woman younger than 30 with stable Graves' hyperthyroidism. Some clones in this sample may be carry-over from other donors' samples. Sequenced: peripheral blood. Here the CDR3 DNA reads TGTGCCAGCACCTCCCTGGGCCGAGCCTACGAGCAGTACGTC. It codes for CASTSLGRAYEQYV.